This T cell receptor beta chain was recovered during a study of memory CD4+ T cells and cytomegalovirus serostatus. General study results and limits: Each of 65 to 75 CMV-associated TCRbeta sequences occurred in one to five individuals. The CMV-associated TCR signature appears largely within the CD4+ memory repertoire.

Germline V gene lookup returns CDR1 LNHNV and CDR2 YYDKDF (reference sequence). The CDR3 has 14 amino acids. V lost 3 bases and J 6 bases, leaving 12 bases between the germline ends. Original handling: After removing out-of-frame reads, approximately 2 million distinct TCRbeta sequences remained. The method was immunoSEQ multiplex PCR; TCRdb's version includes in-frame clones alone and lacks a portion of them. V and J calls and clone size are those listed in that table; D and trimming were worked out from the DNA. This sample has under 75,000 clones; about 78% occur once, and the top ten carry 0.53%. Turning to this clone: As yet, its antigen is unknown.

Single viable CD3+CD4+CD8-CD45RO+ cells were sorted as the memory CD4+ T cells. Serum IgG to CMV pp150, pp28, p38 and p52 defined serostatus. The V and J genes are TRBV15 and TRBJ1-5; perhaps TRBD1 as D (6 bases). The receptor's source is an adult in good health and CMV-seronegative. Some clones in this sample may be carry-over from other donors' samples. Sequencing was done on a sample of memory CD4+ T cells from blood. The CDR3 protein is CATSRGGAGQPQHF. DNA for the CDR3: TGTGCCACCAGCAGGGGGGGCGCGGGTCAGCCCCAGCATTTT. Based on the CDR3 plus reference TRBV15 and TRBJ1-5, the full variable domain is DAMVIQNPRYQVTQFGKPVTLSCSQTLNHNVMYWYQQKSSQAPKLLFHYYDKDFNNEADTPDNFQSRRPNTSFCFLDIRSPGLGDTAMYLCATSRGGAGQPQHFGDGTRLSIL.